The next 18 T cell receptor beta chains were all read from a single sample in a study of blood T cell repertoires in COVID-19. TCRdb's copy holds only in-frame clones and misses some; the assay was immunoSEQ multiplex PCR. Altogether 200,000 to 250,000 clones are present, over 80% being singletons, with the ten largest covering less than 3.5%. Sequenced: peripheral blood. The source of these receptors is a man aged 25 to 40 with COVID-19, enrolled during active disease.

The gene calls are TRBV5-4 and TRBJ2-5; 8 bases are shared with TRBD1. The V segment lost 5 bases and the J segment 4 bases; nucleotides outside the gene matches: 10. CDR1 is SGHNT and CDR2 is YYREEE in the germline V gene (reference sequence). CDR3 length: 15 amino acids. The DNA of the CDR3 is TGTGCCAGCAGTTCCCCGACAGGGGAAAGAGAGACCCAGTACTTC. Translated: CASSSPTGERETQYF. The whole variable domain, remainder taken from reference TRBV5-4 and TRBJ2-5, is ETGVTQSPTHLIKTRGQQVTLRCSSQSGHNTVSWYQQALGQGPQFIFQYYREEENGRGNFPPRFSGLQFPNYSSELNVNALELDDSALYLCASSSPTGERETQYFGPGTRLLVL.

The CDR3 region has the DNA TGTGCCAGCAGCTTTTCGCATACTGGGGCAGGCTCCTATAATTCACCCCTCCACTTT. Amino acids: CASSFSHTGAGSYNSPLHF. The rearrangement links TRBV7-2 to TRBJ1-6; D may be TRBD1 (5 bases). This CDR3 spans 19 amino acids. Germline lookup yields CDR1 SGHTA and CDR2 FQGNSA. Trimming took 3 bases from V and 0 from J, leaving 18 bases between them.

The V and J genes are TRBV6-1 and TRBJ2-7; D gene ambiguous. Germline-derived CDR1 and CDR2 are MNHNS and SASEGT. Trimming left V 2 bases short and J 1 base short, with 18 bases between. CDR3 length equals 17 residues. CDR3 DNA: TGTGCCAGCAGTGAAACGAGTCTGGGCGTCATTTCCTACGAGCAGTACTTC. Its translation: CASSETSLGVISYEQYF.

This sequence joins TRBV12-3 or TRBV12-4 and TRBJ2-1; D not resolved. This CDR3 has 11 amino acids. The V end was cut by 2 bases, the J end by 15 bases, with 11 bases between. CDR3 sequence: CASSLIPSLFF. DNA for the CDR3: TGTGCCAGCAGTTTAATCCCCTCCCTGTTCTTC.

This chain links TRBV15 with TRBJ1-6, with 7 nucleotides matching TRBD1. Germline V gives CDR1 LNHNV, CDR2 YYDKDF (reference sequence). Losses at the gene ends were 2 bases for V and 6 bases for J; bases not matched to a gene: 4. CDR3 length: 15 residues. In DNA, the CDR3 is TGTGCCACCAGCAGAACGACAGGGATTAATTCACCCCTCCACTTT. Protein sequence: CATSRTTGINSPLHF.

V is TRBV29-1 and J is TRBJ1-3, with TRBD1 matching over 8 bases. CDR3 size: 13 residues. The trim removed 7 bases at V and 3 bases at J, leaving 5 bases unmatched. Germline CDR1 reads SQVTM; CDR2 reads ANQGSEA. The CDR3 spells CSARQGSGNTIYF. CDR3 nucleotide sequence: TGCAGCGCCCGACAGGGGAGTGGAAACACCATATATTTT.

This chain connects TRBV19 to TRBJ1-5; TRBD1 aligns across 9 bases. The J segment lost 5 bases and the V segment lost 6 bases, leaving 8 bases of the junction unmatched. This CDR3 is built from 15 residues. Germline V CDR1 and CDR2: LNHDA, SQIVND (reference sequence). The CDR3 bases are TGTGCCAGTAGCTCCGGGACAGGGACGGATCAGCCCCAGCATTTT. This sequence encodes CASSSGTGTDQPQHF.

V gene TRBV29-1 combines with J gene TRBJ2-5; TRBD1 matches 11 bases. The V segment lost 6 bases and the J segment 5 bases; nucleotides outside the gene matches: 5. Germline CDR1 is SQVTM and CDR2 is ANQGSEA. This CDR3 has 13 residues. CDR3 in amino acids: CSVVGQGGETQYF. CDR3 in DNA: TGCAGCGTGGTGGGACAGGGGGGGGAGACCCAGTACTTC.

The V and J genes are TRBV24-1 and TRBJ2-3; D might be TRBD1 (5 bases). This CDR3 is built from 16 residues. V was trimmed by 3 bases and J by 3 bases, leaving 15 bases between them. Germline V gene lookup returns CDR1 KGHDR and CDR2 SFDVKD. The CDR3 nucleotides read TGTGCCACCAGTGATCCAGGGAAGGAGAGGACAGATACGCAGTATTTT. It yields the protein CATSDPGKERTDTQYF.

V gene TRBV7-3 combines with J gene TRBJ2-1; D is uncertain. Germline CDR1 is SGHTA and CDR2 is FQGTGA. The CDR3 is made up of 15 amino acids. V was cut by 5 bases and J by 5 bases, with 16 bases left in between. CDR3 sequence (DNA): TGTGCCAGCAGCCCTAATAGCAGCCCTAACAATGAGCAGTTCTTC. Encoded protein: CASSPNSSPNNEQFF.

This clone was counted only a few times. The chain combines TRBV6-1 with TRBJ1-2; 7 nucleotides agree with TRBD1. Germline CDR1 and CDR2: MNHNS and SASEGT. Trimming removed 0 bases from V and 6 bases from J; junction bases left unmatched: 4. The CDR3 runs 14 residues. The CDR3 DNA reads TGTGCCAGCAGTGAAGCGCCGGACAGGAATGGCTACACCTTC. Residues: CASSEAPDRNGYTF.

This chain uses TRBV19 with TRBJ2-2, with a tentative D call TRBD1 (6 bases). The V end lost 6 bases, the J end lost 0 bases, and 11 bases lay between the germline ends. Germline loops: CDR1 LNHDA, CDR2 SQIVND (reference sequence). The CDR3 runs 15 residues. The CDR3, as DNA: TGTGCCAGTAGGGTGGGACACTCGAACACCGGGGAGCTGTTTTTT. It codes for CASRVGHSNTGELFF.

Notes on this clone: The junction does not match germline at one end; this may be a read error. The gene calls are TRBV7-2 and TRBJ2-3, with 10 nucleotides matching TRBD2. The CDR3 sequence is 15 residues long. Germline V lookup: CDR1 SGHTA, CDR2 FQGNSA. The CDR3 DNA follows: TGTGCCAGCAGCGTAGCGGGAGGAAGTGCAGATACGCAGTATTTT. It specifies CASSVAGGSADTQYF.

The CDR3 is CASRRDSDEQFF. The DNA for the CDR3 is TGTGCCAGTAGACGGGACAGCGATGAGCAGTTCTTC. V gene TRBV19 combines with J gene TRBJ2-1; 7 positions agree with TRBD1. The CDR3 is made up of 12 amino acids. Per germline, CDR1 LNHDA and CDR2 SQIVND (reference sequence). The ends lost 6 bases at V and 8 bases at J; junction bases unmatched: 4.

The chain has TRBV19 and TRBJ2-1; D is unclear. V lost 3 bases and J 2 bases, leaving 14 bases between the germline ends. Germline CDR1 reads LNHDA; CDR2 reads SQIVND (reference sequence). This CDR3 is 16 amino acids long. The CDR3 is CASSIFRGDPYNEQFF. CDR3 nucleotide sequence: TGTGCCAGTAGTATTTTCCGAGGCGACCCCTACAATGAGCAGTTCTTC.

The rearrangement uses TRBV4-2 and TRBJ2-1; 16 bases map to TRBD2. Germline V gives CDR1 LGHNA, CDR2 YNFKEQ. The V segment lost 1 base and the J segment 10 bases; nucleotides outside the gene matches: 13. The CDR3 has 19 amino acids. The CDR3, as DNA: TGTGCCAGCAGCCAAGTTTTGCCGGGACTAGCGGGGGGGCCAAACGAGCAGTTCTTC. Translating gives CASSQVLPGLAGGPNEQFF.

The rearrangement uses TRBV5-5 and TRBJ1-2; possible D gene TRBD1, 6 bases. The germline V gene has CDR1 SGHKS and CDR2 YYEKEE (reference sequence). The V end lost 1 base, the J end lost 8 bases, and 12 bases lay between the germline ends. The CDR3 is 13 residues long. Written as DNA, the CDR3 is TGTGCCAGCAGCTTGTCAGGGGCGGGCGGCTACACCTTC. This encodes CASSLSGAGGYTF.

This clone showed up just once. The J gene is TRBJ2-7, the V gene TRBV11-1, with 11 positions matching TRBD2. J lost 2 bases, V lost 5 bases, and 5 bases had no gene match. Germline V gene data show CDR1 as SGHAT and CDR2 as FQDESV (reference sequence). CDR3 length: 15 residues. CDR3 DNA: TGTGCCAGCAGCCGTGGACTAGCGGGCGCCTACGAGCAGTACTTC. It codes for CASSRGLAGAYEQYF.